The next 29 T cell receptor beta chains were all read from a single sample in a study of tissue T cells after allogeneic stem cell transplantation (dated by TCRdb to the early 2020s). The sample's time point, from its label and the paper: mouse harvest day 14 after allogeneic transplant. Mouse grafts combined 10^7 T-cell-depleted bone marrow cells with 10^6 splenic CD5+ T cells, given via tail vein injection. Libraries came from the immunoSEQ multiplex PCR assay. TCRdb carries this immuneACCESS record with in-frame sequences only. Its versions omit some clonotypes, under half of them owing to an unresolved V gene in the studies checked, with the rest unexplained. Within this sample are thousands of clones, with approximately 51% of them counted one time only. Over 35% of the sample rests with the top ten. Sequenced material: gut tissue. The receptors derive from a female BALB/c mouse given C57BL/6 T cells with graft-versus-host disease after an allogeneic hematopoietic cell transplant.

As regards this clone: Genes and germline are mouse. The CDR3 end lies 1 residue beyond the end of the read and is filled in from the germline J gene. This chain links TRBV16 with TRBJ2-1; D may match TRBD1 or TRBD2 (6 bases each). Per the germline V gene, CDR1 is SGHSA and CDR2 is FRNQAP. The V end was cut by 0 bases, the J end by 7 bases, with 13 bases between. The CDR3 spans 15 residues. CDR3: CASSLDEGGRAEQFF. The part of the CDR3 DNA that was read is TGTGCAAGCAGCTTAGATGAAGGGGGGAGGGCTGAGCAGTTC. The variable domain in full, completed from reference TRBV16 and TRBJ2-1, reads NAGVIQTPRHKVTGKGQEATLWCEPISGHSAVFWYRQTIVQGLEFLTYFRNQAPIDDSGMPKERFSAQMPNQSHSTLKIQSTQPQDSAVYLCASSLDEGGRAEQFFGPGTRLTVL.

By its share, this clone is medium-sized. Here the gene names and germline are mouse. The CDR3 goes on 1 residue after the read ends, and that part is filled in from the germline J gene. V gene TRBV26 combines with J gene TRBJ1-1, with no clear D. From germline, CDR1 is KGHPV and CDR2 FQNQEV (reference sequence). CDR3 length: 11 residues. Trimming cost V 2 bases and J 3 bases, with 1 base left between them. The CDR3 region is CASSLDTEVFF. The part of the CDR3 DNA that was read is TGTGCCAGCAGTCTGGACACAGAAGTCTTC. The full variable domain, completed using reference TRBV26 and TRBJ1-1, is NSKVIQTPRYLVKGQGQKAKMRCIPEKGHPVVFWYQQNKNNEFKFLINFQNQEVLQQIDMTEKRFSAECPSNSPCSLEIQSSEAGDSALYLCASSLDTEVFFGKGTRLTVV.

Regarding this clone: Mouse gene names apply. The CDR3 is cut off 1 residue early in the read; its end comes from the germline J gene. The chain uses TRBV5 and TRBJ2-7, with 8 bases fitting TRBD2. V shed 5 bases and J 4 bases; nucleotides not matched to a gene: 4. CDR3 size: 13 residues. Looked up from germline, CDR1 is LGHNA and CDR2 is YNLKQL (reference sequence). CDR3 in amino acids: CASSLNWGYEQYF. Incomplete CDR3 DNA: TGTGCCAGCAGCTTAAACTGGGGGTATGAACAGTAC.

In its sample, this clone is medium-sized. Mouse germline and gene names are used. The CDR3 bases that were read are TGTGCCAGCAGCTTAAACAGGGGTGGAAATACGCTCTAT. Amino acids: CASSLNRGGNTLY. The full CDR3 protein is CASSLNRGGNTLYF. This rearrangement joins TRBV3 to TRBJ1-3, with 7 nucleotides matching TRBD1. The missing CDR3 end, 1 residue past where the read stops, is filled in from the germline J gene. Germline-derived CDR1 and CDR2 are SNHLY and FYNGKV (reference sequence). V gave up 2 bases and J gave up 3 bases; unmatched junction bases: 1. This CDR3 is built from 14 residues.

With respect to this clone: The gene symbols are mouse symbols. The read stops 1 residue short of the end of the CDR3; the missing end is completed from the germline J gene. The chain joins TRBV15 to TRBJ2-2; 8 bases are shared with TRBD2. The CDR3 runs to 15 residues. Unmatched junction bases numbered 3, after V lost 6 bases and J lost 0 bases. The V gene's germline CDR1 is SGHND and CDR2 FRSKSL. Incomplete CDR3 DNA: TGTGCCAGCAGCCCGACTGGGGCAAACACCGGGCAGCTCTAC. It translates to CASSPTGANTGQLY. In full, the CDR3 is CASSPTGANTGQLYF.

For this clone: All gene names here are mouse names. CDR3 sequence: CSSSQIGDSSYEQYF. Incomplete CDR3 DNA: TGCTCCAGCAGTCAAATCGGGGACAGCTCCTATGAACAGTAC. V usage is TRBV23 and J usage is TRBJ2-7; the table's D gene call, TRBD1, was not cross checked with the DNA. From the germline J gene comes the end of the CDR3, since the read stops 1 residue before it. In germline, CDR1 is KGHTA, CDR2 FQNQQP. The length of the CDR3 is 15 residues.

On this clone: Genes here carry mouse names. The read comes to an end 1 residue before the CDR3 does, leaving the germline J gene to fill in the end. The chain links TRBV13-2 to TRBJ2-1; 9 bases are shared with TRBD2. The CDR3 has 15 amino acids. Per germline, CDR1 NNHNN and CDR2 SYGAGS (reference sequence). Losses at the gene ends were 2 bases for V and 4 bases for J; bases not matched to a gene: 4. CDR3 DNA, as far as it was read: TGTGCCAGCGGTGAAACTGGGGGGAGGTATGCTGAGCAGTTC. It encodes CASGETGGRYAEQF. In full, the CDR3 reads CASGETGGRYAEQFF.

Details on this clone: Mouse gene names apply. The CDR3 protein is CASSLSAPNSDYTF. The covered CDR3 bases are TGTGCCAGCAGTCTGTCCGCCCCTAACTCCGACTACACC. The V call is TRBV26, the J call TRBJ1-2; the D is unclear. The read ends 1 residue before the CDR3 terminus; that terminus is restored from the germline J gene. V lost 0 bases and J lost 2, with 7 bases in between. From germline, CDR1 is KGHPV and CDR2 FQNQEV (reference sequence). This CDR3 is built from 14 residues.

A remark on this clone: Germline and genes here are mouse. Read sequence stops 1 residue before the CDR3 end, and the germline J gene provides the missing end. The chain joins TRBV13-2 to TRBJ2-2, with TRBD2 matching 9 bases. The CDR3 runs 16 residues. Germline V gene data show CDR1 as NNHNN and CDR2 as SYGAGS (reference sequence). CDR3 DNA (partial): TGTGCTAGCAGTTATCCGACTGGGGGAAACACCGGGCAGCTCTAC. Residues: CASSYPTGGNTGQLY. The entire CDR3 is CASSYPTGGNTGQLYF.

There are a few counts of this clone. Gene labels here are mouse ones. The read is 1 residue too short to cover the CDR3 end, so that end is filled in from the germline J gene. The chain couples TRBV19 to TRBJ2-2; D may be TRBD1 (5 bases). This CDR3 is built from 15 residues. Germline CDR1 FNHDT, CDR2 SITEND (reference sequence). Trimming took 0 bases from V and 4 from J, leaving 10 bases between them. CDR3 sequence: CASSIGAGSTGQLYF. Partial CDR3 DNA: TGTGCCAGCAGTATAGGGGCAGGGTCCACCGGGCAGCTCTAC.

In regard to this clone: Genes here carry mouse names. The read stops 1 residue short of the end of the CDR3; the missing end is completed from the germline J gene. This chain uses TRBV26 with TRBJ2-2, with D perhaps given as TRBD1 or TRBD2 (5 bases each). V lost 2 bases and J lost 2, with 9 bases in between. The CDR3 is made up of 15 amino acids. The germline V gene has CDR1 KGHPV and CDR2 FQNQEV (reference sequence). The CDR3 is CASSLGGANTGQLYF. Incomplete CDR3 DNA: TGTGCCAGCAGTCTGGGTGGGGCGAACACCGGGCAGCTCTAC. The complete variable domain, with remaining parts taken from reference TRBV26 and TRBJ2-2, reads NSKVIQTPRYLVKGQGQKAKMRCIPEKGHPVVFWYQQNKNNEFKFLINFQNQEVLQQIDMTEKRFSAECPSNSPCSLEIQSSEAGDSALYLCASSLGGANTGQLYFGEGSKLTVL.

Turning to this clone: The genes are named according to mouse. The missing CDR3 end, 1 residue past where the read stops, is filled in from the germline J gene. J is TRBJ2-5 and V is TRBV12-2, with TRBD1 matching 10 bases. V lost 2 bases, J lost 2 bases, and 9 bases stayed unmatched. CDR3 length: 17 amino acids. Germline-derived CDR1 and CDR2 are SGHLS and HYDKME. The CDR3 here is CASSHHRDRGGQDTQYF. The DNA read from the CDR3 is TGTGCCAGCTCTCACCACCGGGACAGGGGTGGCCAAGACACCCAGTAC.

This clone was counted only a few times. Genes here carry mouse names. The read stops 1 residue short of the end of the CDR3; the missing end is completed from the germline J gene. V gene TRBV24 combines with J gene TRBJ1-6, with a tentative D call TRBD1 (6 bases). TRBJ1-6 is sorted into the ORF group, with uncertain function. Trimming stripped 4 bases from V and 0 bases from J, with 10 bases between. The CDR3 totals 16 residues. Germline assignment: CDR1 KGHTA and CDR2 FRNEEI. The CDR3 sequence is CASSPYRASYNSPLYF. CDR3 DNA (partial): TGTGCCAGCAGTCCTTACAGGGCTTCCTATAATTCGCCCCTCTAC.

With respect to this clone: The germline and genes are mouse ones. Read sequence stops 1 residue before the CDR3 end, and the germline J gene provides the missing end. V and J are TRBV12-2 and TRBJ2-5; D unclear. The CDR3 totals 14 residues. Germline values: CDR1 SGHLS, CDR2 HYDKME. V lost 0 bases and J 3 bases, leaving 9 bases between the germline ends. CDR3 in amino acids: CASSLELNQDTQYF. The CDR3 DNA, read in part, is TGTGCCAGCTCTCTCGAACTTAATCAAGACACCCAGTAC.

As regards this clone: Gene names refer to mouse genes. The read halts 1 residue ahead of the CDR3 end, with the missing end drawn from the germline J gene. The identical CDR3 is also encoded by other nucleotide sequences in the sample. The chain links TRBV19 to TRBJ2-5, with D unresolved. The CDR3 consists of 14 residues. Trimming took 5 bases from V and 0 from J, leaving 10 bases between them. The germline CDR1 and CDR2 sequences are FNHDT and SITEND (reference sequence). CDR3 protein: CASSPGLNQDTQYF. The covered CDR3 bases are TGTGCCAGCAGCCCCGGCCTTAACCAAGACACCCAGTAC.

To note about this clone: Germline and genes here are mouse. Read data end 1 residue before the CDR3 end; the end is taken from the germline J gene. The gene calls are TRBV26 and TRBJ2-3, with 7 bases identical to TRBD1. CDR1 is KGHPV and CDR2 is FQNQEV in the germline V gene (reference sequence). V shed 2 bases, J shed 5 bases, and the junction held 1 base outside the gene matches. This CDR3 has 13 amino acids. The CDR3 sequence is CASSLGTVETLYF. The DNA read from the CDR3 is TGTGCCAGCAGTCTGGGGACAGTAGAAACGCTGTAT.

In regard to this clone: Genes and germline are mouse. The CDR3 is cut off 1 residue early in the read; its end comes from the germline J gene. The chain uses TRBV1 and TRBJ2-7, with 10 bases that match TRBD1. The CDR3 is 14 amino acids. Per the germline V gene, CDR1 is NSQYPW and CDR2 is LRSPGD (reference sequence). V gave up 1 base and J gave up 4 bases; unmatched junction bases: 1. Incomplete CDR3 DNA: TGCACCTGCAGTGCAGGGGGACAGGGGTATGAACAGTAC. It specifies CTCSAGGQGYEQY. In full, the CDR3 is CTCSAGGQGYEQYF.

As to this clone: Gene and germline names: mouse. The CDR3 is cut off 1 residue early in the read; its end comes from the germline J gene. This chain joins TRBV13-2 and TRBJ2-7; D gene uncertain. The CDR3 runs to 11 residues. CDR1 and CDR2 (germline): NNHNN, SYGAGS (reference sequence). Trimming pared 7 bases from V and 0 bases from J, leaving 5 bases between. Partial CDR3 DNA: TGTGCCAGCAGGCTCTCCTATGAACAGTAC. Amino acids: CASRLSYEQY. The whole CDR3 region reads CASRLSYEQYF.

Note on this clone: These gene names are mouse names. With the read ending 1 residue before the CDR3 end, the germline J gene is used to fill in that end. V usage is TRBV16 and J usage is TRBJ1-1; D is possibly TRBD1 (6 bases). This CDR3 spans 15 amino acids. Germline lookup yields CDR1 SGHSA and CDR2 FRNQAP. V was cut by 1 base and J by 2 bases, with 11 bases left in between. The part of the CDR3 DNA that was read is TGTGCAAGCAGCTTAGTCAGGGGCGCTAACACAGAAGTCTTC. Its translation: CASSLVRGANTEVF. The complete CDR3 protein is CASSLVRGANTEVFF. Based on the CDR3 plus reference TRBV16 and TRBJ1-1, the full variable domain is NAGVIQTPRHKVTGKGQEATLWCEPISGHSAVFWYRQTIVQGLEFLTYFRNQAPIDDSGMPKERFSAQMPNQSHSTLKIQSTQPQDSAVYLCASSLVRGANTEVFFGKGTRLTVV.

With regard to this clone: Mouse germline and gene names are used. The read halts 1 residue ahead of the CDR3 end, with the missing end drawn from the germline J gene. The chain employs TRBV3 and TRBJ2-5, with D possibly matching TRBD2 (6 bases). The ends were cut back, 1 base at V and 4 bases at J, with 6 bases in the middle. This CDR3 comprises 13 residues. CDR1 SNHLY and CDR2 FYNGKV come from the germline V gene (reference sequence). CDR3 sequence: CASSLDWEDTQYF. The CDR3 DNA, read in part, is TGTGCCAGCAGCTTAGACTGGGAAGACACCCAGTAC.

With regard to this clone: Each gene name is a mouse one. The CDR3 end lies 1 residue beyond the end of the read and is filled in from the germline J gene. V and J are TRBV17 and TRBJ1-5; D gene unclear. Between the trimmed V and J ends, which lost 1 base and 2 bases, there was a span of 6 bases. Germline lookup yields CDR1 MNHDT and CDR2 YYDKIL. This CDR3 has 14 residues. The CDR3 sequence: CASSRVGYNQAPLF. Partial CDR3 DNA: TGTGCTAGCAGTAGAGTAGGGTACAACCAGGCTCCGCTT. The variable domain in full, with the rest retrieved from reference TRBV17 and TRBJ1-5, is DTTVKQNPRYKLARVGKPVNLICSQTMNHDTMYWYQKKPNQAPKLLLFYYDKILNREADTFEKFQSSRPNNSFCSLYIGSAGLEYSAMYLCASSRVGYNQAPLFGEGTRLSVL.

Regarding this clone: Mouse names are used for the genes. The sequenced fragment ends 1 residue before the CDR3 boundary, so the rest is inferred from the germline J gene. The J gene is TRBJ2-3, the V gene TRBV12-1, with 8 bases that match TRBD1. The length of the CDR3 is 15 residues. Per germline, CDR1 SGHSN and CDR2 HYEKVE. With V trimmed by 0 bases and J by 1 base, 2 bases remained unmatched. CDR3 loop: CASSLETGGAETLYF. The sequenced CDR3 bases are TGTGCCAGCTCTCTCGAGACAGGGGGTGCAGAAACGCTGTAT. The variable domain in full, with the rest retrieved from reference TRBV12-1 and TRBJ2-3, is DSGVVQSPRHIIKEKGGRSVLTCIPISGHSNVVWYQQTLGKELKFLIQHYEKVERDKGFLPSRFSVQQFDDYHSEMNMSALELEDSAMYFCASSLETGGAETLYFGSGTRLTVL.

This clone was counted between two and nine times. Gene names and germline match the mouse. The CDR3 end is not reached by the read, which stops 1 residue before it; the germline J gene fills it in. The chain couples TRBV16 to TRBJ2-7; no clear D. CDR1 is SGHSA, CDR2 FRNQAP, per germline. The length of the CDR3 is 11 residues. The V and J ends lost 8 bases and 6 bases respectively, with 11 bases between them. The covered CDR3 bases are TGTGCAAGCCGAACGGGGATTGAACAGTAC. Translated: CASRTGIEQY. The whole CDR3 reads CASRTGIEQYF.

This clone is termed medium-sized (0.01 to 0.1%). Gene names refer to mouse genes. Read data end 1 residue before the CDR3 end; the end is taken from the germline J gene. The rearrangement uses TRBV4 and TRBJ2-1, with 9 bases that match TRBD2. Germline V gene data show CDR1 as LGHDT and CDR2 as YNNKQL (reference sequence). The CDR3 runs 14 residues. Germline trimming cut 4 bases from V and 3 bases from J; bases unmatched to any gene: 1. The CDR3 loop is CASSSDWGYAEQFF. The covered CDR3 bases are TGTGCCAGCAGCTCGGACTGGGGCTATGCTGAGCAGTTC.

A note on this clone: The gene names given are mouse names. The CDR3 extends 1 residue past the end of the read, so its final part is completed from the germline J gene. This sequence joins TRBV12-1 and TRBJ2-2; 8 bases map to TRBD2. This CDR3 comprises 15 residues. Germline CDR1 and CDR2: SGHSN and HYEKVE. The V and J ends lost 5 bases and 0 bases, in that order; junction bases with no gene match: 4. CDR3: CASFRTGTNTGQLYF. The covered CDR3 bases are TGTGCCAGCTTTCGGACTGGGACAAACACCGGGCAGCTCTAC.

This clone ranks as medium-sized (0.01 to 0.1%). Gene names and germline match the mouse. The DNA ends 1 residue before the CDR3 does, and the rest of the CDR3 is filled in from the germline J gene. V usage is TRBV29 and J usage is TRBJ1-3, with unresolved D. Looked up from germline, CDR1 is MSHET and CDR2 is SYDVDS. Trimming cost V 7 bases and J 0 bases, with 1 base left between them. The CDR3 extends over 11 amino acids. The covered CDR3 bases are TGTGCTAGCAATTCTGGAAATACGCTCTAT. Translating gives CASNSGNTLY. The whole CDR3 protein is CASNSGNTLYF.

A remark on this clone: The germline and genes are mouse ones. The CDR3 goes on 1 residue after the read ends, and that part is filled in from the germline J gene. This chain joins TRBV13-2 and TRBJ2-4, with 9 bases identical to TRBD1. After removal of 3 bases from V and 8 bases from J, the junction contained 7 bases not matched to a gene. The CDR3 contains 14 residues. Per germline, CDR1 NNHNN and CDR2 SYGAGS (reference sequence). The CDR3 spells CASGGLGTGTTLYF. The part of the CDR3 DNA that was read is TGTGCCAGCGGTGGCCTCGGGACAGGGACCACCTTGTAC.

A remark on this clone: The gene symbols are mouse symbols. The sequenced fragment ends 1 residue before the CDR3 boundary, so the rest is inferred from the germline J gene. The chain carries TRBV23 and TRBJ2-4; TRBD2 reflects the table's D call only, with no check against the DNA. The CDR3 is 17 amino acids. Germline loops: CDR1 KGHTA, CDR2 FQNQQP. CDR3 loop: CSSSQSIGGATQNTLYF. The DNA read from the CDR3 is TGCTCCAGCAGTCAATCGATTGGGGGGGCGACTCAAAACACCTTGTAC.

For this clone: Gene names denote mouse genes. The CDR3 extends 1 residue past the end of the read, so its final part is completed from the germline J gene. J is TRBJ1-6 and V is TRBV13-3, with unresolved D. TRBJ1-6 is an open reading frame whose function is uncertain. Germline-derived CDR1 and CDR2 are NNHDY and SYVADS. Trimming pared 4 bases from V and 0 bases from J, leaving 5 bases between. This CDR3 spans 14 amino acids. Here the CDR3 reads CASSTASYNSPLYF. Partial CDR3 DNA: TGTGCCAGCAGTACAGCTTCCTATAATTCGCCCCTCTAC.